These 11 T cell receptor beta chains share one sample of origin, sequenced in a study of blood T cell repertoires in COVID-19. The data were produced by immunoSEQ multiplex PCR, yet TCRdb's version contains in-frame clones alone and is incomplete. The data show 200,000 or so clones, approximately 84% seen once. The sequenced material came from peripheral blood. All receptors derive from a man in his forties or fifties with active or convalescent COVID-19.

The chain couples TRBV28 to TRBJ1-5; D ambiguous. The CDR3 sequence is 17 residues long. V was pared by 3 bases and J by 1 base, with 16 bases between. In germline, CDR1 is MDHEN, CDR2 SYDVKM. The CDR3 here is CASSFPQWEVSNQPQHF. The DNA for the CDR3 is TGTGCCAGCAGTTTCCCACAGTGGGAGGTCAGCAATCAGCCCCAGCATTTT.

The chain is built from TRBV6-6 and TRBJ1-3, with no clear D. The CDR3 sequence is 11 residues long. The V end was cut by 10 bases, the J end by 2 bases, with 6 bases between. CDR1 is MNHNY, CDR2 SVGAGI, per germline (reference sequence). CDR3 sequence reads: CATEAGNTIYF. DNA for the CDR3: TGTGCCACGGAGGCTGGAAACACCATATATTTT.

This clone was seen just once. The chain is built from TRBV28 and TRBJ1-5; a weak D match, TRBD1 (5 bases). Trimming pared 1 base from V and 7 bases from J, leaving 17 bases between. The CDR3 has 16 residues. Germline CDR1 and CDR2: MDHEN and SYDVKM. CDR3 protein: CASSLLGSGSEQPQHF. CDR3 DNA: TGTGCCAGCAGTTTATTGGGCTCAGGGTCGGAACAGCCCCAGCATTTT.

The V call is TRBV12-5, the J call TRBJ2-6, with a weak D call TRBD1 (6 bases). Trimming stripped 6 bases from V and 2 bases from J, with 14 bases between. The CDR3 is 16 amino acids. CDR1 is LGHNT and CDR2 is FRNRAP in the germline V gene. CDR3 protein: CASGHPRGTGANVLTF. For the CDR3, the DNA is TGTGCTAGTGGCCACCCGAGGGGGACTGGGGCCAACGTCCTGACTTTC.

This chain connects TRBV4-1 to TRBJ2-1; 11 nucleotides line up with TRBD2. Trimming took 5 bases from V and 1 from J; bases not matched to a gene: 10. CDR1 MGHRA and CDR2 YSYEKL come from the germline V gene. CDR3 length: 18 amino acids. This CDR3 reads CASSASGTSGSSYNEQFF. In nucleotides, the CDR3 is TGCGCCAGCAGCGCCTCCGGGACTAGCGGTTCTTCCTACAATGAGCAGTTCTTC.

This rearrangement joins TRBV9 to TRBJ1-1, with 7 bases identical to TRBD1. The trim removed 2 bases at V and 4 bases at J, leaving 14 bases unmatched. This CDR3 has 17 amino acids. The germline gives CDR1 SGDLS, CDR2 YYNGEE. CDR3 in amino acids: CASSVDREIRGGTEAFF. CDR3 bases: TGTGCCAGCAGCGTTGACAGGGAGATCCGAGGTGGCACTGAAGCTTTCTTT.

This clone was recorded only once. This sequence joins TRBV7-9 and TRBJ1-1, with 7 bases that match TRBD1. With 3 bases clipped from V and 1 base from J, the junction kept 2 bases outside the gene matches. The germline CDR1 and CDR2 sequences are SEHNR and FQNEAQ (reference sequence). The CDR3 is 14 residues long. In DNA, the CDR3 is TGTGCCAGCAGCTTGGGGACAGCGAACACTGAAGCTTTCTTT. Its translation is CASSLGTANTEAFF.

The chain recombines TRBV29-1 with TRBJ2-7; perhaps TRBD1 as D (6 bases). Trimming stripped 6 bases from V and 3 bases from J, with 21 bases between. Germline V lookup: CDR1 SQVTM, CDR2 ANQGSEA. The CDR3 spans 15 residues. Here the CDR3 DNA reads TGCAGCGTCGGACCTTACCCAGGGGCGAACTACGAGCAGTACTTC. This gives the protein CSVGPYPGANYEQYF.

The chain is built from TRBV5-4 and TRBJ2-1, with TRBD2 matching 10 bases. The trim removed 3 bases at V and 5 bases at J, leaving 14 bases unmatched. The germline V gene has CDR1 SGHNT and CDR2 YYREEE (reference sequence). CDR3 length equals 18 residues. CDR3 nucleotide sequence: TGTGCCAGCAGCTCGTGGGGGCTAGCGGGAGCGGGGGACAATGAGCAGTTCTTC. Protein: CASSSWGLAGAGDNEQFF.

The J gene is TRBJ1-1, the V gene TRBV28; 11 positions agree with TRBD1. Trimming at V came to 7 bases and at J to 3 bases, leaving 10 bases not matched to a gene. The CDR3 runs to 16 residues. Germline V gene sequence: CDR1 MDHEN, CDR2 SYDVKM. The CDR3 sequence: CASTSSPGQGDTEAFF. The DNA of the CDR3 is TGTGCCAGCACTTCCTCTCCGGGACAGGGGGACACTGAAGCTTTCTTT.

The V and J genes are TRBV24-1 and TRBJ2-1; TRBD2 matches 9 bases. The V segment lost 5 bases and the J segment 5 bases; nucleotides outside the gene matches: 6. There are 15 residues in the CDR3. Germline V gene data show CDR1 as KGHDR and CDR2 as SFDVKD. The CDR3 sequence is CATSVDAGGDNEQFF. The CDR3 DNA reads as TGTGCCACCAGTGTGGACGCGGGGGGGGACAATGAGCAGTTCTTC.